What follows are 23 T cell receptor beta chains derived from one specimen sequenced in a study of shared clonotypes between healthy human individuals (TCRdb year 2020). The method behind the library was the immunoSEQ multiplex PCR assay. TCRdb provides this immuneACCESS table in a form limited to in-frame rearrangements. Some clones are lacking; in checked studies, under half of them reflect an unresolved V gene, and why the rest are absent is not known. The sample yields 730,000 or so clones; around 72% were counted once. Of the sample, approximately 2% is held by the ten largest clones. Input material: memory CD4+ T cells sorted from blood. The cell subset or site label corresponds to: CD45RA-negative fraction. The receptors derive from a woman under 40 in good health.

This chain connects TRBV4-1 to TRBJ2-1; D may match TRBD1 or TRBD2 (5 bases each). The germline V gene has CDR1 MGHRA and CDR2 YSYEKL. This CDR3 has 17 amino acids. Trimming removed 4 bases from V and 4 bases from J, with 20 bases in between. CDR3 sequence: CASSPGQRGGFYNEQFF. CDR3 bases: TGCGCCAGCAGCCCGGGGCAGCGTGGGGGATTTTACAATGAGCAGTTCTTC.

The count of this clone is one. The CDR3 coding sequence is TGTGCCAGCAGCCTTCAAAACCGGGGACAGGGGTCCTACGAGCAGTACTTC. Its translation is CASSLQNRGQGSYEQYF. The chain employs TRBV4-2 and TRBJ2-7, with TRBD1 matching 10 bases. From germline, CDR1 is LGHNA and CDR2 YNFKEQ. V lost 4 bases, J lost 1 base, and 10 bases stayed unmatched. The CDR3 sequence is 17 residues long.

The sample holds a few counts of this clone. The rearrangement links TRBV15 to TRBJ2-3; no reliable D call. V was pared by 5 bases and J by 3 bases, with 9 bases between. Germline CDR1 is LNHNV and CDR2 is YYDKDF (reference sequence). CDR3 size: 13 residues. The CDR3 DNA sequence: TGTGCCACCAGCTTCGCCGGAACAGATACGCAGTATTTT. It encodes CATSFAGTDTQYF.

The genes are TRBV28 and TRBJ2-7, with D perhaps matching TRBD2 (6 bases). The CDR3 contains 17 residues. The V end was cut by 7 bases, the J end by 0 bases, with 22 bases between. Germline assignment: CDR1 MDHEN and CDR2 SYDVKM. CDR3 region: CASNLAGTGTISYEQYF. DNA of the CDR3: TGTGCCAGCAACCTCGCGGGAACCGGGACCATCTCCTACGAGCAGTACTTC.

This sequence joins TRBV12-5 and TRBJ1-4; D is unresolved. Germline CDR1 and CDR2: LGHNT and FRNRAP. The CDR3 has 13 amino acids. The V and J ends lost 5 bases and 4 bases respectively, with 8 bases between them. The CDR3 is CASGPDFNEKLFF. In DNA, the CDR3 is TGTGCTAGTGGTCCCGACTTTAATGAAAAACTGTTTTTT.

The rearrangement joins TRBV28 to TRBJ2-7; D may be TRBD2 (6 bases). This CDR3 comprises 16 residues. Germline CDR1 MDHEN, CDR2 SYDVKM. V was trimmed by 4 bases and J by 1 base, leaving 17 bases between them. CDR3 residues: CASSSLLAGRSYEQYF. For the CDR3, the DNA is TGTGCCAGCAGTTCCCTTTTGGCGGGAAGGTCCTACGAGCAGTACTTC.

This chain links TRBV11-2 with TRBJ2-2, with 8 bases lining up with TRBD2. The V segment lost 1 base and the J segment 6 bases; nucleotides outside the gene matches: 10. The CDR3 runs 17 residues. CDR1 and CDR2 from the germline V gene are SGHAT and FQNNGV. The CDR3, as DNA: TGTGCCAGCAGCTTAGGGGTCGGGAGGGCCCGTTCCGGGGAGCTGTTTTTT. Translated: CASSLGVGRARSGELFF.

The chain has TRBV5-1 and TRBJ2-3; D gene unclear. Germline V gene sequence: CDR1 SGHRS, CDR2 YFSETQ. V was trimmed by 3 bases and J by 6 bases, leaving 11 bases between them. The CDR3 runs to 13 residues. The CDR3 DNA is TGCGCCAGCAGCTCCTTAAACCGGGATACGCAGTATTTT. This sequence encodes CASSSLNRDTQYF.

This clone was seen more than once but under ten times. CDR3 amino acids: CASRETGGGEKLFF. CDR3 bases: TGTGCCAGTAGGGAGACAGGGGGCGGAGAAAAACTGTTTTTT. The chain carries TRBV19 and TRBJ1-4; 10 nucleotides agree with TRBD1. Germline lookup yields CDR1 LNHDA and CDR2 SQIVND (reference sequence). This CDR3 contains 14 residues. V dropped 6 bases and J dropped 8; count of bases not matched to a gene: 6. Based on the CDR3 plus reference TRBV19 and TRBJ1-4, the full variable domain is DGGITQSPKYLFRKEGQNVTLSCEQNLNHDAMYWYRQDPGQGLRLIYYSQIVNDFQKGDIAEGYSVSREKKESFPLTVTSAQKNPTAFYLCASRETGGGEKLFFGSGTQLSVL.

The rearrangement links TRBV4-1 to TRBJ1-2; 7 positions match TRBD1. The germline V gene has CDR1 MGHRA and CDR2 YSYEKL. The CDR3 has 15 amino acids. V lost 0 bases and J lost 4; bases outside the gene matches: 5. CDR3 nucleotides: TGCGCCAGCAGCCAAGATCGGGACAGACCCTATGGCTACACCTTC. It translates to CASSQDRDRPYGYTF.

The CDR3 protein is CASSLVAVVSNEQFF. The CDR3 nucleotides read TGTGCCAGCAGCTTAGTCGCCGTAGTCAGCAATGAGCAGTTCTTC. V usage is TRBV7-2 and J usage is TRBJ2-1; D ambiguous. This CDR3 is 15 amino acids long. Germline lookup yields CDR1 SGHTA and CDR2 FQGNSA. V was cut by 1 base and J by 6 bases, with 13 bases left in between.

The chain combines TRBV11-3 with TRBJ2-3, with 9 positions matching TRBD2. CDR3 length: 16 amino acids. V shed 5 bases, J shed 0 bases, and the junction held 6 bases outside the gene matches. The germline gives CDR1 SGHNT, CDR2 YENEEA. The CDR3 DNA follows: TGTGCCAGCAGCGCGGCGGGAGGGCGTAGCACAGATACGCAGTATTTT. Its translation is CASSAAGGRSTDTQYF.

This clone has more than one count but fewer than ten. The chain combines TRBV5-1 with TRBJ1-2; D gene unclear. This CDR3 contains 15 residues. The V gene lost 0 bases and the J gene lost 7 bases, with 16 bases spanning the gap. Germline V gene sequence: CDR1 SGHRS, CDR2 YFSETQ. In DNA form, the CDR3 reads TGCGCCAGCAGCTTGGAAACGGCCGGACGAGGTGGCTACACCTTC. Translation gives CASSLETAGRGGYTF.

The table lists this clone with a few counts. V and J are TRBV6-1 and TRBJ1-5; 7 bases are a match to TRBD1. The length of the CDR3 is 16 residues. The germline V gene has CDR1 MNHNS and CDR2 SASEGT. Trimming took 4 bases from V and 0 from J; bases not matched to a gene: 6. CDR3 residues: CASSARGTDSNQPQHF. The DNA for the CDR3 is TGTGCCAGCAGTGCCCGAGGGACAGATAGCAATCAGCCCCAGCATTTT.

The DNA of the CDR3 is TGTGCCAGCAGCTTCAGGTCCAGCGGGAGCTCCTACGAGCAGTACTTC. Its protein is CASSFRSSGSSYEQYF. The chain has TRBV11-2 and TRBJ2-7; 8 bases line up with TRBD2. Germline V CDR1 and CDR2: SGHAT, FQNNGV. The CDR3 is made up of 16 amino acids. Germline trimming cut 3 bases from V and 0 bases from J; bases unmatched to any gene: 7.

This clone was counted between two and nine times. This chain connects TRBV6-1 to TRBJ1-5; D gene uncertain. Between the trimmed V and J ends, which lost 5 bases and 10 bases, there was a span of 18 bases. The CDR3 spans 14 residues. CDR1 and CDR2 (germline): MNHNS, SASEGT. CDR3 nucleotide sequence: TGTGCCAGCAGTCCCCAACAAACCAGGTCTCCCCAGCATTTT. The encoded protein is CASSPQQTRSPQHF.

The chain combines TRBV27 with TRBJ2-7; D remains ambiguous. Germline V gives CDR1 MNHEY, CDR2 SMNVEV (reference sequence). The CDR3 sequence is 14 residues long. V lost 3 bases to trimming and J lost 3 bases, with 12 bases between them. This chain's CDR3 is CASSLVPGDYEQYF. In nucleotides, the CDR3 is TGTGCCAGCAGTTTGGTGCCTGGGGACTACGAGCAGTACTTC.

This chain links TRBV7-6 with TRBJ2-7; 8 nucleotides agree with TRBD2. Germline V gene data show CDR1 as SGHVS and CDR2 as FNYEAQ. Germline trimming cut 3 bases from V and 5 bases from J; bases unmatched to any gene: 12. This CDR3 has 16 amino acids. In DNA form, the CDR3 reads TGTGCCAGCAGCTTGGCGGGAGGCCCGATTAGCGACGAGCAGTACTTC. Protein: CASSLAGGPISDEQYF.

The chain recombines TRBV4-1 with TRBJ1-5, with TRBD1 matching over 8 bases. The CDR3 has 15 amino acids. Germline-derived CDR1 and CDR2 are MGHRA and YSYEKL. Trimming at V came to 2 bases and at J to 7 bases, leaving 7 bases not matched to a gene. For the CDR3, the DNA is TGCGCCAGCAGCCAACTACAGGGGGTTCCGCAGCCCCAGCATTTT. Amino acids: CASSQLQGVPQPQHF.

This chain connects TRBV5-1 to TRBJ2-1; D ambiguous. With 5 bases removed from V and 0 bases from J, the gap between germline ends came to 9 bases. The length of the CDR3 is 14 residues. CDR1 and CDR2 from the germline V gene are SGHRS and YFSETQ. In nucleotides, the CDR3 is TGCGCCAGCAGTACCTCTAGCTCCTACAATGAGCAGTTCTTC. Amino acid sequence: CASSTSSSYNEQFF.

The chain uses TRBV19 and TRBJ1-5; D remains unclear. Trimming stripped 0 bases from V and 0 bases from J, with 15 bases between. The CDR3 sequence is 18 residues long. Germline CDR1 reads LNHDA; CDR2 reads SQIVND (reference sequence). CDR3 loop: CASSIDSDLVGSNQPQHF. DNA for the CDR3: TGTGCCAGTAGTATAGATAGTGACCTCGTTGGTAGCAATCAGCCCCAGCATTTT.

The rearrangement joins TRBV7-9 to TRBJ2-7, with TRBD2 matching 7 bases. V was pared by 4 bases and J by 2 bases, with 8 bases of the junction left unmatched. The CDR3 extends over 15 amino acids. Germline assignment: CDR1 SEHNR and CDR2 FQNEAQ (reference sequence). CDR3 coding DNA: TGTGCCAGCAGCTACTCGCTAGCGGTTACCTACGAGCAGTACTTC. Its protein is CASSYSLAVTYEQYF.

This clone showed up just once. This chain uses TRBV19 with TRBJ2-2; TRBD2 matches 8 bases. CDR1 LNHDA and CDR2 SQIVND come from the germline V gene (reference sequence). J was trimmed by 2 bases and V by 0 bases; bases with no gene match: 11. CDR3 size: 19 residues. The CDR3 DNA follows: TGTGCCAGTAGTATAGAGAGCCGACGCGGGACTAGAAACACCGGGGAGCTGTTTTTT. This codes for CASSIESRRGTRNTGELFF.